This passage covers 17 T cell receptor beta chains from one sample sequenced in a study of technical replicates of blood from a few donors. Generated by immunoSEQ multiplex PCR, the TCRdb table keeps only in-frame clones and is missing some. The table includes 85,000 or so clones, about 94% detected once. Sequenced input: T cells isolated from PBMCs. The receptors originated from a human donor in good health.

DNA for the CDR3: TGTGCCAGCAGTTTTGCAACGACAGCGATTAGCAATCAGCCCCAGCATTTT. Protein: CASSFATTAISNQPQHF. The chain joins TRBV28 to TRBJ1-5; D is perhaps TRBD1 (5 bases). Germline assignment: CDR1 MDHEN and CDR2 SYDVKM. Deletions cut 3 bases from V and 0 bases from J, with 15 bases between. The CDR3 contains 17 residues.

The J gene is TRBJ2-1, the V gene TRBV7-9, with D possibly matching TRBD2 (5 bases). Germline V lookup: CDR1 SEHNR, CDR2 FQNEAQ (reference sequence). With 5 bases removed from V and 8 bases from J, the gap between germline ends came to 10 bases. The CDR3 has 12 amino acids. The CDR3 sequence: CASSPRADEQFF. Here the CDR3 DNA reads TGTGCCAGCAGCCCGCGAGCGGATGAGCAGTTCTTC.

For the CDR3, the DNA is TGTGCCATCAGCTGGACTAGCGGGGAGACAGATACGCAGTATTTT. Translation: CAISWTSGETDTQYF. This sequence joins TRBV10-3 and TRBJ2-3; TRBD2 aligns across 12 bases. The germline CDR1 and CDR2 sequences are ENHRY and SYGVKD. The V segment lost 6 bases and the J segment 3 bases; nucleotides outside the gene matches: 4. CDR3 length: 15 amino acids.

The J gene is TRBJ2-1, the V gene TRBV6-5, with 10 bases lining up with TRBD2. The CDR3 consists of 15 residues. Losses at the gene ends were 2 bases for V and 9 bases for J; bases not matched to a gene: 7. Germline CDR1 and CDR2: MNHEY and SVGAGI. The CDR3, as DNA: TGTGCCAGCAGTTACGGAGCGGGAGGGCTTGGTGAGCAGTTCTTC. It yields the protein CASSYGAGGLGEQFF.

This clone was picked up a small number of times. The chain is built from TRBV6-1 and TRBJ1-4; D not certain. The CDR3 is 11 amino acids. Trimming stripped 8 bases from V and 15 bases from J, with 16 bases between. CDR1 and CDR2 from the germline V gene are MNHNS and SASEGT. In DNA, the CDR3 is TGTGCCAGCTTGGAATGGAGTGGGTTGTTTTTT. Protein sequence: CASLEWSGLFF.

The chain couples TRBV2 to TRBJ2-1, with no clear D. Germline V gene lookup returns CDR1 SNHLY and CDR2 FYNNEI. The CDR3 is made up of 13 amino acids. V lost 4 bases and J 9 bases, leaving 13 bases between the germline ends. This CDR3 reads CASSGASRIEQFF. In DNA, the CDR3 is TGTGCCAGCAGTGGGGCGAGCCGGATTGAGCAGTTCTTC.

V usage is TRBV28 and J usage is TRBJ2-7, with 7 nucleotides matching TRBD2. Looked up from germline, CDR1 is MDHEN and CDR2 is SYDVKM. CDR3 length: 16 residues. With V trimmed by 7 bases and J by 0 bases, 12 bases remained unmatched. The DNA of the CDR3 is TGTGCCAGCAATGGGGGGGTAGCCCTCATCTCCTACGAGCAGTACTTC. It encodes CASNGGVALISYEQYF.

The chain recombines TRBV27 with TRBJ2-7; 7 bases match TRBD1. Germline lookup yields CDR1 MNHEY and CDR2 SMNVEV (reference sequence). CDR3 length: 16 amino acids. J was trimmed by 2 bases and V by 6 bases; bases with no gene match: 13. This chain's CDR3 is CASRPRGSSQTYEQYF. Written as DNA, the CDR3 is TGTGCCAGCAGACCCAGGGGGTCATCTCAGACCTACGAGCAGTACTTC.

V usage is TRBV6-1 and J usage is TRBJ2-7, with D uncertain. CDR1 and CDR2 (germline): MNHNS, SASEGT. The germline V and J ends were trimmed by 0 bases and 3 bases, with 6 bases remaining between them. The CDR3 extends over 13 amino acids. The CDR3 loop reads CASSEAVNYEQYF. The DNA of the CDR3 is TGTGCCAGCAGTGAAGCCGTAAACTACGAGCAGTACTTC.

J is TRBJ2-4 and V is TRBV6-1, with TRBD2 matching over 10 bases. V lost 1 base, J lost 6 bases, and 3 bases stayed unmatched. The CDR3 contains 15 residues. Per germline, CDR1 MNHNS and CDR2 SASEGT. In nucleotides, the CDR3 is TGTGCCAGCAGTGAAGAGGTAGCGGGAGGAAACATTCAGTACTTC. Residues: CASSEEVAGGNIQYF.

The chain combines TRBV5-1 with TRBJ2-3; 7 nucleotides align to TRBD2. The length of the CDR3 is 16 residues. Per the germline V gene, CDR1 is SGHRS and CDR2 is YFSETQ. V shed 3 bases and J 3 bases; nucleotides not matched to a gene: 10. The DNA for the CDR3 is TGCGCCAGCAGCTACTCGTTTGGCGGGGGTACAGATACGCAGTATTTT. Its translation is CASSYSFGGGTDTQYF.

The V gene is TRBV28, the J gene TRBJ2-7; D uncertain. V gave up 2 bases and J gave up 3 bases, with 8 bases separating them. The germline gives CDR1 MDHEN, CDR2 SYDVKM. This CDR3 is 13 amino acids long. The CDR3: CASSLPGHYEQYF. The CDR3 coding sequence is TGTGCCAGCAGTTTACCAGGCCACTACGAGCAGTACTTC.

V and J are TRBV14 and TRBJ1-2; possibly TRBD1 for D (6 bases). From germline, CDR1 is SGHDN and CDR2 FVKESK. The CDR3 runs to 14 residues. V lost 4 bases and J lost 1, with 10 bases in between. The CDR3 loop is CASSPDSLNYGYTF. Here the CDR3 DNA reads TGTGCCAGCAGCCCGGACAGCCTTAACTATGGCTACACCTTC.

The CDR3 DNA is TGTGCCAGCAGCGTACTGGGGCAAGAGAACACTGAAGCTTTCTTT. Translated, it gives CASSVLGQENTEAFF. The chain uses TRBV9 and TRBJ1-1, with a possible D match to TRBD1 (5 bases). Germline CDR1 and CDR2: SGDLS and YYNGEE. This CDR3 is built from 15 residues. V was cut by 1 base and J by 1 base, with 11 bases left in between.

The chain joins TRBV6-1 to TRBJ1-5; TRBD1 might be the D (6 bases). From germline, CDR1 is MNHNS and CDR2 SASEGT. The ends were cut back, 4 bases at V and 7 bases at J, with 11 bases in the middle. The CDR3 sequence is 13 residues long. The CDR3 DNA reads TGTGCCAGCAGTGCAGGGGAAGGGCAGCCCCAGCATTTT. As protein: CASSAGEGQPQHF.

This clone was counted a single time. The chain is built from TRBV9 and TRBJ1-6, with 8 bases lining up with TRBD1. Trimming at V came to 3 bases and at J to 13 bases, leaving 9 bases not matched to a gene. This CDR3 has 14 amino acids. Germline V gene sequence: CDR1 SGDLS, CDR2 YYNGEE. CDR3 in amino acids: CASSGSGQAIPLHF. CDR3 DNA sequence: TGTGCCAGCAGCGGTTCGGGACAGGCCATCCCCCTCCACTTT. Full variable domain (rest looked up from reference TRBV9 and TRBJ1-6): DSGVTQTPKHLITATGQRVTLRCSPRSGDLSVYWYQQSLDQGLQFLIQYYNGEERAKGNILERFSAQQFPDLHSELNLSSLELGDSALYFCASSGSGQAIPLHFGNGTRLTVT.

V and J are TRBV7-6 and TRBJ2-5; 9 positions match TRBD1. CDR3 size: 15 residues. In germline, CDR1 is SGHVS, CDR2 FNYEAQ. V trimming: 2 bases; J trimming: 2 bases; junction bases outside the gene matches: 3. The DNA for the CDR3 is TGTGCCAGCAGCTTACTGGGACAGGGACAAGAGACCCAGTACTTC. This codes for CASSLLGQGQETQYF.